This TCR beta chain was recovered during a study of CD8 T cells in Susac syndrome. CDR1 and CDR2 from the germline V gene are DFQATT and SNEGSKA (reference sequence). The V and J ends lost 0 bases and 1 base respectively, with 7 bases between them. The CDR3 is made up of 14 amino acids. Sequencing of TCR beta was carried out in blood CD8+ and CD4+ T cells. TEMRA cells underwent FACS enrichment and CD8+ and CD4+ T cells underwent negative isolation. It was with random hexamers that 0.5 to 1 ug RNA was reverse transcribed. TCRdb re-called the immunoSEQ multiplex PCR reads with MiXCR, one entry per CDR3 protein. This table holds approximately 180,000 distinct CDR3 sequences, 90% to 96% found once.

The sequencing input was CD4+ T cells from PBMCs. V usage is TRBV20-1 and J usage is TRBJ1-5; D is undetermined. The sequence came from a human donor with multiple sclerosis. The CDR3 region is CSARDLNSNQPQHF. The CDR3 coding sequence is TGCAGTGCTAGAGATCTTAACAGCAATCAGCCCCAGCATTTT.